The rows below give T cell receptor beta chains drawn from one sample of a study of blood T cell repertoires in COVID-19. Assay used: immunoSEQ multiplex PCR; TCRdb lists only in-frame clones, some missing. The sample has more than 200,000 clones, 89% seen once; the top ten hold around 4%. Sequenced sample: PBMCs or T cells enriched from blood (not recorded which). The receptors were gathered from a woman aged 30 to 39 with acute COVID-19. Both conserved end residues are part of each CDR3. Each record gives: D gene, J gene, clone size, V gene, CDR3 protein, CDR3 DNA. A D gene is named only where the DNA matches it firmly. Only some rows state a clone size, as once, few, many or a class for expanded clones.

D gene: -
J gene: TRBJ2-3
clone size: -
V gene: TRBV27
CDR3 protein: CASSPWPTDTQYF
CDR3 DNA: TGTGCCAGCAGCCCCTGGCCCACAGATACGCAGTATTTT

D gene: -
J gene: TRBJ1-2
clone size: -
V gene: TRBV30
CDR3 protein: CAWSVGSGYTF
CDR3 DNA: TGTGCCTGGAGTGTTGGCAGTGGCTACACCTTC

D gene: TRBD2
J gene: TRBJ2-3
clone size: -
V gene: TRBV5-1
CDR3 protein: CASSFSGGADTQYF
CDR3 DNA: TGCGCCAGCAGCTTTAGCGGGGGCGCAGATACGCAGTATTTT

D gene: -
J gene: TRBJ1-2
clone size: few
V gene: TRBV7-8
CDR3 protein: CASSPDRSNYGYTF
CDR3 DNA: TGTGCCAGCAGCCCCGACAGGTCTAACTATGGCTACACCTTC

D gene: -
J gene: TRBJ2-1
clone size: -
V gene: TRBV11-2
CDR3 protein: CASSFGADYYNEQFF
CDR3 DNA: TGTGCCAGCAGCTTCGGAGCGGATTACTACAATGAGCAGTTCTTC

D gene: -
J gene: TRBJ1-1
clone size: -
V gene: TRBV29-1
CDR3 protein: CSASGGPNTEAFF
CDR3 DNA: TGCAGCGCCTCGGGGGGACCGAACACTGAAGCTTTCTTT

D gene: TRBD1
J gene: TRBJ1-2
clone size: -
V gene: TRBV30
CDR3 protein: CAWSAGQGDGYTF
CDR3 DNA: TGTGCCTGGAGCGCTGGACAGGGGGATGGCTACACCTTC

D gene: -
J gene: TRBJ1-4
clone size: -
V gene: TRBV2
CDR3 protein: CASRSETGSNEKLFF
CDR3 DNA: TGTGCCAGCAGATCAGAAACGGGGTCCAATGAAAAACTGTTTTTT

D gene: -
J gene: TRBJ2-1
clone size: -
V gene: TRBV7-8
CDR3 protein: CASSHGSPKQFF
CDR3 DNA: TGTGCCAGCAGCCACGGGAGTCCGAAGCAGTTCTTC

D gene: TRBD2
J gene: TRBJ2-3
clone size: -
V gene: TRBV2
CDR3 protein: CASSVTSGTDTQYF
CDR3 DNA: TGTGCCAGCAGTGTGACTAGCGGCACAGATACGCAGTATTTT

D gene: -
J gene: TRBJ1-3
clone size: -
V gene: TRBV3-1/TRBV3-2
CDR3 protein: CASSHLSQVGNGNTIYF
CDR3 DNA: TGTGCCAGCAGCCACTTATCACAGGTGGGGAATGGAAACACCATATATTTT

D gene: -
J gene: TRBJ2-3
clone size: -
V gene: TRBV6-5
CDR3 protein: CASSYGSDTQYF
CDR3 DNA: TGTGCCAGCAGTTACGGCTCAGATACGCAGTATTTT

D gene: TRBD1
J gene: TRBJ2-7
clone size: -
V gene: TRBV6-5
CDR3 protein: CASSPGTGMSYEQYF
CDR3 DNA: TGTGCCAGCAGTCCCGGGACAGGGATGTCCTACGAGCAGTACTTC

D gene: TRBD2
J gene: TRBJ2-1
clone size: -
V gene: TRBV10-2
CDR3 protein: CASLLAGGRNEQFF
CDR3 DNA: TGCGCCAGCTTACTAGCGGGGGGCCGTAATGAGCAGTTCTTC

D gene: -
J gene: TRBJ1-5
clone size: -
V gene: TRBV10-2
CDR3 protein: CASSESANQPQHF
CDR3 DNA: TGCGCCAGCAGTGAGTCGGCCAATCAGCCCCAGCATTTT

D gene: TRBD1
J gene: TRBJ1-5
clone size: -
V gene: TRBV28
CDR3 protein: CASSFRDRGYSNQPQHF
CDR3 DNA: TGTGCCAGCAGTTTCCGGGACAGGGGCTATAGCAATCAGCCCCAGCATTTT

D gene: -
J gene: TRBJ1-1
clone size: -
V gene: TRBV23-1
CDR3 protein: CASSQSGGSLMNTEAFF
CDR3 DNA: TGCGCCAGCAGTCAATCGGGAGGATCATTGATGAACACTGAAGCTTTCTTT

D gene: -
J gene: TRBJ2-2
clone size: -
V gene: TRBV9
CDR3 protein: CASSVATQNTGELFF
CDR3 DNA: TGTGCCAGCAGCGTAGCGACTCAGAACACCGGGGAGCTGTTTTTT

D gene: -
J gene: TRBJ1-5
clone size: few
V gene: TRBV24-1
CDR3 protein: CATSAGQNQPQHF
CDR3 DNA: TGTGCCACCAGTGCTGGACAGAATCAGCCCCAGCATTTT

D gene: -
J gene: TRBJ1-6
clone size: -
V gene: TRBV2
CDR3 protein: CASRAPTGDWNSPLHF
CDR3 DNA: TGTGCCAGCAGGGCCCCGACAGGCGACTGGAATTCACCCCTCCACTTT

D gene: TRBD1
J gene: TRBJ1-3
clone size: -
V gene: TRBV9
CDR3 protein: CASSVGTGIGNTIYF
CDR3 DNA: TGTGCCAGCAGCGTAGGGACAGGGATAGGAAACACCATATATTTT

D gene: TRBD1
J gene: TRBJ1-1
clone size: -
V gene: TRBV5-1
CDR3 protein: CASSLIPGQGAMNTEAFF
CDR3 DNA: TGCGCCAGCAGCTTGATTCCGGGACAGGGGGCCATGAACACTGAAGCTTTCTTT

D gene: TRBD2
J gene: TRBJ2-3
clone size: -
V gene: TRBV29-1
CDR3 protein: CSVEDERGYTDTQYF
CDR3 DNA: TGCAGCGTTGAAGACGAGCGGGGTTACACAGATACGCAGTATTTT

D gene: -
J gene: TRBJ1-5
clone size: -
V gene: TRBV6-1
CDR3 protein: CASSAGGGGYSNQPQHF
CDR3 DNA: TGTGCCAGCAGTGCTGGAGGGGGGGGCTATAGCAATCAGCCCCAGCATTTT

D gene: -
J gene: TRBJ1-5
clone size: -
V gene: TRBV10-3
CDR3 protein: CAISESLSSDQPQHF
CDR3 DNA: TGTGCCATCAGTGAGTCATTAAGCAGCGATCAGCCCCAGCATTTT

D gene: TRBD1
J gene: TRBJ2-7
clone size: -
V gene: TRBV13
CDR3 protein: CASSLEGTGGYEQYF
CDR3 DNA: TGTGCCAGCAGCTTAGAAGGGACAGGGGGCTACGAGCAGTACTTC

D gene: -
J gene: TRBJ1-1
clone size: once
V gene: TRBV11-2
CDR3 protein: CASSGYRATEAFF
CDR3 DNA: TGTGCCAGCAGCGGGTACAGGGCCACTGAAGCTTTCTTT

D gene: -
J gene: TRBJ1-6
clone size: -
V gene: TRBV6-5
CDR3 protein: CASSSSAFEAPLHF
CDR3 DNA: TGTGCCAGCAGTAGTTCGGCCTTCGAGGCACCCCTCCACTTT

D gene: -
J gene: TRBJ1-4
clone size: -
V gene: TRBV18
CDR3 protein: CASSRPQPGHLEKLFF
CDR3 DNA: TGTGCCAGCTCACGACCCCAACCGGGACACCTTGAAAAACTGTTTTTT

D gene: -
J gene: TRBJ2-1
clone size: few
V gene: TRBV29-1
CDR3 protein: CSVRTAVSYNEQFF
CDR3 DNA: TGCAGCGTGAGGACAGCCGTCTCCTACAATGAGCAGTTCTTC

D gene: TRBD1
J gene: TRBJ1-6
clone size: few
V gene: TRBV4-3
CDR3 protein: CASSPRTTLRDSRISGNSPLHF
CDR3 DNA: TGCGCCAGCAGCCCCAGAACCACCCTCCGGGACAGCAGAATTTCCGGGAATTCACCCCTCCACTTT

D gene: -
J gene: TRBJ1-3
clone size: few
V gene: TRBV4-1
CDR3 protein: CASSQGTVYPDTIYF
CDR3 DNA: TGCGCCAGCAGCCAAGGGACAGTTTACCCTGACACCATATATTTT

D gene: -
J gene: TRBJ1-1
clone size: -
V gene: TRBV2
CDR3 protein: CASTDNSEAFF
CDR3 DNA: TGTGCCAGCACTGACAACTCTGAAGCTTTCTTT

D gene: TRBD1
J gene: TRBJ1-2
clone size: -
V gene: TRBV19
CDR3 protein: CASSPTGDNYGYTF
CDR3 DNA: TGTGCCAGTAGTCCTACAGGGGACAACTATGGCTACACCTTC

D gene: -
J gene: TRBJ1-1
clone size: -
V gene: TRBV5-1
CDR3 protein: CASSLEPDSSYTEAFF
CDR3 DNA: TGCGCCAGCAGCCTGGAACCTGACAGCTCGTACACTGAAGCTTTCTTT

D gene: -
J gene: TRBJ2-7
clone size: -
V gene: TRBV5-1
CDR3 protein: CASSLMQGRYEQYF
CDR3 DNA: TGCGCCAGCAGCTTAATGCAGGGCCGCTACGAGCAGTACTTC

D gene: -
J gene: TRBJ1-5
clone size: -
V gene: TRBV7-5
CDR3 protein: CVRSLGDGLSNQPQHF
CDR3 DNA: TGTGTCAGAAGCTTAGGCGACGGACTTAGCAATCAGCCCCAGCATTTT

D gene: TRBD2
J gene: TRBJ2-5
clone size: once
V gene: TRBV7-2
CDR3 protein: CASSAPGGARETQYF
CDR3 DNA: TGTGCCAGCAGCGCCCCCGGGGGGGCCCGGGAGACCCAGTACTTC

D gene: -
J gene: TRBJ1-6
clone size: -
V gene: TRBV2
CDR3 protein: CASSLLASSYNSPLHF
CDR3 DNA: TGTGCCAGCAGCCTACTTGCAAGCTCCTATAATTCACCCCTCCACTTT

D gene: TRBD2
J gene: TRBJ2-7
clone size: -
V gene: TRBV5-1
CDR3 protein: CASSLGPGTTYEQYF
CDR3 DNA: TGCGCCAGCAGCTTGGGGCCCGGGACTACCTACGAGCAGTACTTC

D gene: -
J gene: TRBJ2-5
clone size: once
V gene: TRBV7-9
CDR3 protein: CASSLRQGSEETQYF
CDR3 DNA: TGTGCCAGCAGCTTAAGGCAGGGATCGGAGGAGACCCAGTACTTC

D gene: TRBD2
J gene: TRBJ2-7
clone size: -
V gene: TRBV10-3
CDR3 protein: CAIRTKAGSSYEQYF
CDR3 DNA: TGTGCCATCAGGACGAAAGCGGGGAGCTCCTACGAGCAGTACTTC

D gene: TRBD1
J gene: TRBJ1-2
clone size: -
V gene: TRBV6-4
CDR3 protein: CASRRTGTYGYTF
CDR3 DNA: TGTGCCAGCAGGAGGACAGGAACGTATGGCTACACCTTC

D gene: -
J gene: TRBJ1-1
clone size: -
V gene: TRBV7-9
CDR3 protein: CASSSGQMNTEAFF
CDR3 DNA: TGTGCCAGCAGCTCGGGACAAATGAACACTGAAGCTTTCTTT

D gene: TRBD1
J gene: TRBJ1-1
clone size: -
V gene: TRBV13
CDR3 protein: CASSSRDRRNTEAFF
CDR3 DNA: TGTGCCAGCAGCTCCAGGGACAGGAGGAACACTGAAGCTTTCTTT

D gene: -
J gene: TRBJ2-2
clone size: -
V gene: TRBV25-1
CDR3 protein: CASQQGPITGELFF
CDR3 DNA: TGTGCCAGCCAACAGGGTCCTATCACCGGGGAGCTGTTTTTT

D gene: TRBD2
J gene: TRBJ2-3
clone size: -
V gene: TRBV7-2
CDR3 protein: CASSLDPAGGYTQYF
CDR3 DNA: TGTGCCAGCAGCTTAGATCCAGCGGGGGGGTATACGCAGTATTTT

D gene: -
J gene: TRBJ1-5
clone size: -
V gene: TRBV4-1
CDR3 protein: CASSQDQRVNQPQHF
CDR3 DNA: TGCGCCAGCAGCCAAGATCAGAGGGTCAATCAGCCCCAGCATTTT

D gene: TRBD1
J gene: TRBJ1-4
clone size: -
V gene: TRBV15
CDR3 protein: CATKEGATDEKLFF
CDR3 DNA: TGTGCCACCAAAGAGGGGGCCACGGATGAAAAACTGTTTTTT

D gene: -
J gene: TRBJ2-1
clone size: -
V gene: TRBV7-9
CDR3 protein: CASSLAVGSDEQFF
CDR3 DNA: TGTGCCAGCAGCTTAGCCGTGGGGAGCGATGAGCAGTTCTTC

D gene: -
J gene: TRBJ1-2
clone size: -
V gene: TRBV6-2/TRBV6-3
CDR3 protein: CASSTSRSYGYTF
CDR3 DNA: TGTGCCAGCAGTACTTCCCGATCCTATGGCTACACCTTC